Following are 26 T cell receptor beta chains from one sample sequenced in a study of blood T cell repertoires in COVID-19. Sequenced by immunoSEQ multiplex PCR; TCRdb stores in-frame clones only, minus some. The sample shows around 200,000 clones, around nine tenths of them seen only once. The sample taken for sequencing was peripheral blood. These receptors originate from a young man with active or convalescent COVID-19.

The chain is built from TRBV11-3 and TRBJ1-2, with D hard to call. V was pared by 2 bases and J by 2 bases, with 6 bases between. The CDR3 has 13 residues. Germline V CDR1 and CDR2: SGHNT, YENEEA. CDR3 residues: CASSLIRNYGYTF. In DNA form, the CDR3 reads TGTGCCAGCAGCTTAATCAGGAACTATGGCTACACCTTC.

The chain has TRBV2 and TRBJ2-7; tentatively, D is TRBD1 (5 bases). Germline V CDR1 and CDR2: SNHLY, FYNNEI. Trimming pared 7 bases from V and 8 bases from J, leaving 9 bases between. CDR3 length equals 10 residues. This chain's CDR3 is CASKGAQQYF. CDR3 coding DNA: TGTGCCAGCAAAGGGGCCCAGCAGTACTTC.

CDR3: CASSQHYEQYF. In DNA form, the CDR3 reads TGTGCCAGCAGCCAACACTACGAGCAGTACTTC. This chain connects TRBV25-1 to TRBJ2-7; D ambiguous. The CDR3 contains 11 residues. Germline CDR1 is MGHDK and CDR2 is SYGVNS. The germline V and J ends were trimmed by 6 bases and 3 bases, with 6 bases remaining between them.

This clone was seen a few times. The genes are TRBV5-4 and TRBJ2-3; a weak D match, TRBD1 (5 bases). The CDR3 totals 16 residues. V was shortened by 2 bases and J by 5 bases, with 18 bases between the two germline ends. Germline V gene lookup returns CDR1 SGHNT and CDR2 YYREEE (reference sequence). Here the CDR3 reads CASSFKGSTFGDTQYF. In DNA form, the CDR3 reads TGTGCCAGCAGCTTTAAGGGGTCGACCTTCGGAGATACGCAGTATTTT. Variable domain in full (rest from reference TRBV5-4 and TRBJ2-3): ETGVTQSPTHLIKTRGQQVTLRCSSQSGHNTVSWYQQALGQGPQFIFQYYREEENGRGNFPPRFSGLQFPNYSSELNVNALELDDSALYLCASSFKGSTFGDTQYFGPGTRLTVL.

V usage is TRBV10-3 and J usage is TRBJ2-1; 11 nucleotides agree with TRBD1. The junction had 4 bases not matched to a gene; V was cut back by 5 bases and J by 7 bases. Germline lookup yields CDR1 ENHRY and CDR2 SYGVKD. The CDR3 runs 14 residues. CDR3 in DNA: TGTGCCATCAGTCGGACAGGGGGCTGGAATGAGCAGTTCTTC. Amino acids: CAISRTGGWNEQFF.

J is TRBJ2-1 and V is TRBV24-1, with TRBD2 matching 10 bases. The length of the CDR3 is 15 residues. Trimming at V came to 4 bases and at J to 5 bases, leaving 4 bases not matched to a gene. Per the germline V gene, CDR1 is KGHDR and CDR2 is SFDVKD. CDR3 sequence: CATSELLAGNNEQFF. CDR3 bases: TGTGCCACCAGTGAACTACTAGCGGGGAACAATGAGCAGTTCTTC.

This rearrangement joins TRBV19 to TRBJ2-6; D is possibly TRBD2 (6 bases). The germline gives CDR1 LNHDA, CDR2 SQIVND (reference sequence). The CDR3 runs 18 residues. Trimming removed 2 bases at V and 3 bases at J, with 17 bases between. CDR3 coding DNA: TGTGCCAGTAGTATAAACGGGGGAGGCGTCGATGGGGCCAACGTCCTGACTTTC. Translating gives CASSINGGGVDGANVLTF.

The CDR3 DNA is TGTGCCAGCAGCCGGGAGGTGGGGGGAGCAAACACCGGGGAGCTGTTTTTT. Protein product: CASSREVGGANTGELFF. The chain combines TRBV5-4 with TRBJ2-2; 7 bases agree with TRBD2. The germline CDR1 and CDR2 sequences are SGHNT and YYREEE (reference sequence). Trimming cost V 4 bases and J 2 bases; bases outside gene matches: 11. This CDR3 contains 17 residues.

The rearrangement uses TRBV5-1 and TRBJ2-5, with TRBD2 as a possible D gene (7 bases). Germline V gives CDR1 SGHRS, CDR2 YFSETQ. The CDR3 has 14 residues. Between the trimmed V and J ends, which lost 0 bases and 5 bases, there was a span of 11 bases. DNA for the CDR3: TGCGCCAGCAGCTTGGAGAGGGGGGGCGAGACCCAGTACTTC. It is translated as CASSLERGGETQYF.

This clone was seen a few times. V is TRBV7-2 and J is TRBJ1-4, with TRBD1 identical over 8 bases. CDR1 is SGHTA and CDR2 is FQGNSA in the germline V gene. The CDR3 has 14 amino acids. V was pared by 6 bases and J by 2 bases, with 2 bases of the junction left unmatched. CDR3 region: CASSRTGTNEKLFF. CDR3 nucleotides: TGTGCCAGCAGTCGGACAGGGACTAATGAAAAACTGTTTTTT.

CDR3 residues: CATTGQGVPTNYGYTF. The CDR3 DNA sequence: TGTGCCACCACCGGCCAGGGGGTTCCGACTAACTATGGCTACACCTTC. This chain uses TRBV10-3 with TRBJ1-2; 7 nucleotides line up with TRBD1. The CDR3 consists of 16 residues. Germline V gene lookup returns CDR1 ENHRY and CDR2 SYGVKD. V was clipped by 10 bases and J by 0 bases; unmatched bases: 14.

This chain links TRBV29-1 with TRBJ2-5; tentative D call: TRBD1 (5 bases). V lost 6 bases and J 1 base, leaving 9 bases between the germline ends. The CDR3 loop spans 12 amino acids. The germline V gene encodes CDR1 SQVTM and CDR2 ANQGSEA. In nucleotides, the CDR3 is TGCAGCGTGACAGTTTCCCAAGAGACCCAGTACTTC. Translated: CSVTVSQETQYF.

The chain couples TRBV7-2 to TRBJ1-2; 8 bases line up with TRBD1. Per germline, CDR1 SGHTA and CDR2 FQGNSA. The CDR3 contains 13 residues. Trimming at V came to 7 bases and at J to 8 bases, leaving 9 bases not matched to a gene. CDR3 amino acids: CASNPDRAGGYTF. The CDR3 region has the DNA TGTGCCAGCAATCCGGACAGGGCTGGCGGCTACACCTTC.

The V gene is TRBV24-1, the J gene TRBJ1-3; 7 bases are a match to TRBD1. The CDR3 loop spans 16 amino acids. CDR1 KGHDR and CDR2 SFDVKD come from the germline V gene. J lost 0 bases, V lost 4 bases, and 5 bases had no gene match. This chain's CDR3 is CATSDGDRFSGNTIYF. The CDR3 bases are TGTGCCACCAGTGACGGGGACAGATTCTCTGGAAACACCATATATTTT.

The J gene is TRBJ1-5, the V gene TRBV25-1; no reliable D call. Germline V gene sequence: CDR1 MGHDK, CDR2 SYGVNS. Trimming removed 0 bases from V and 6 bases from J, with 9 bases in between. The CDR3 has 14 residues. CDR3 loop: CASSEYGEGQPQHF. DNA of the CDR3: TGTGCCAGCAGTGAATACGGGGAGGGTCAGCCCCAGCATTTT.

The chain joins TRBV6-6 to TRBJ2-5; weak D call: TRBD1 (5 bases). CDR3 size: 14 residues. CDR1 is MNHNY, CDR2 SVGAGI, per germline (reference sequence). Trimming left V 2 bases short and J 2 bases short, with 9 bases between. The CDR3 loop reads CASSYIRDQETQYF. The CDR3 DNA reads as TGTGCCAGCAGTTACATCAGGGATCAAGAGACCCAGTACTTC.

The chain recombines TRBV5-6 with TRBJ1-4; a weak D match, TRBD1 (6 bases). Trimming removed 4 bases at V and 13 bases at J, with 17 bases between. From germline, CDR1 is SGHDT and CDR2 YYEEEE. There are 13 residues in the CDR3. CDR3 protein: CASSRTGLGLLFF. In DNA form, the CDR3 reads TGTGCCAGCAGCCGAACAGGGTTAGGTTTACTGTTTTTT.

The chain is built from TRBV6-5 and TRBJ1-5; tentative D call: TRBD1 (5 bases). The CDR3 loop spans 16 amino acids. CDR1 is MNHEY and CDR2 is SVGAGI in the germline V gene. Trimming took off 3 bases at V and 1 base at J, with 13 bases between the two ends. The CDR3 here is CASSYYGGESNQPQHF. CDR3 DNA sequence: TGTGCCAGCAGTTATTACGGAGGGGAGAGCAATCAGCCCCAGCATTTT.

This chain links TRBV10-3 with TRBJ2-7; D is possibly TRBD1 (6 bases). Deletions cut 2 bases from V and 5 bases from J, with 16 bases between. Germline CDR1 and CDR2: ENHRY and SYGVKD. The CDR3 is 15 amino acids. The CDR3 here is CAISEGPGQPHEQYF. The CDR3 DNA reads as TGTGCCATCAGTGAGGGGCCGGGACAACCCCACGAGCAGTACTTC.

The chain has TRBV6-2 or TRBV6-3 and TRBJ1-1, with TRBD1 as a possible D gene (5 bases). The CDR3 is 17 amino acids. Germline CDR1 and CDR2: MNHEY and SVGEGT. V gave up 6 bases and J gave up 1 base, with 21 bases separating them. The CDR3 DNA reads TGTGCCAGCAGCCCCGGGGGGTTTCGGGTCGGGAACACTGAAGCTTTCTTT. This encodes CASSPGGFRVGNTEAFF.

V and J are TRBV30 and TRBJ1-2; no definite D call. The CDR3 is 12 residues long. Germline values: CDR1 GTSNPN, CDR2 SVGIG (reference sequence). The V end was cut by 3 bases, the J end by 0 bases, with 5 bases between. The CDR3 is CAWSRPNYGYTF. Written as DNA, the CDR3 is TGTGCCTGGAGCCGTCCTAACTATGGCTACACCTTC.

The chain links TRBV20-1 to TRBJ1-2, with TRBD1 as a possible D gene (6 bases). Trimming took 3 bases from V and 4 from J, leaving 15 bases between them. This CDR3 region has 14 residues. Germline lookup yields CDR1 DFQATT and CDR2 SNEGSKA (reference sequence). The CDR3 DNA sequence: TGCAGTGCTAGTCCTCCAGGGACACCCTATGGCTACACCTTC. This encodes CSASPPGTPYGYTF.

This clone occurred a few times. The rearrangement joins TRBV29-1 to TRBJ2-5; D unresolved. This CDR3 comprises 14 residues. V lost 3 bases and J 3 bases, leaving 14 bases between the germline ends. In germline, CDR1 is SQVTM, CDR2 ANQGSEA. Here the CDR3 reads CSVDLFRGEETQYF. The CDR3 DNA reads TGCAGCGTTGACCTCTTCCGCGGAGAAGAGACCCAGTACTTC. The full variable domain, in which reference TRBV29-1 and TRBJ2-5 provide the parts outside the CDR3, is SAVISQKPSRDICQRGTSLTIQCQVDSQVTMMFWYRQQPGQSLTLIATANQGSEATYESGFVIDKFPISRPNLTFSTLTVSNMSPEDSSIYLCSVDLFRGEETQYFGPGTRLLVL.

This chain joins TRBV14 and TRBJ2-7; weak D call: TRBD2 (5 bases). V gave up 3 bases and J gave up 2 bases, with 8 bases separating them. Germline loops: CDR1 SGHDN, CDR2 FVKESK. The CDR3 length is 13 residues. CDR3 amino acids: CASSHWEPYEQYF. The CDR3 bases are TGTGCCAGCAGCCATTGGGAGCCCTACGAGCAGTACTTC.

This clone was picked up one time. The V call is TRBV13, the J call TRBJ2-3, with D possibly TRBD2 on 5 matching bases. Germline V gives CDR1 PRHDT, CDR2 FYEKMQ (reference sequence). V lost 5 bases to trimming and J lost 0 bases, with 9 bases between them. CDR3 length equals 14 residues. This chain's CDR3 is CASSLPGSTDTQYF. Written as DNA, the CDR3 is TGTGCCAGCAGCCTCCCGGGGAGCACAGATACGCAGTATTTT.

The rearrangement uses TRBV4-2 and TRBJ1-2; D is perhaps TRBD1 (6 bases). The length of the CDR3 is 15 residues. V was clipped by 1 base and J by 7 bases, with 16 bases between them. CDR1 and CDR2 from the germline V gene are LGHNA and YNFKEQ. The CDR3 spells CASSQGPGDPFGYTF. For the CDR3, the DNA is TGTGCCAGCAGCCAAGGGCCAGGGGACCCCTTTGGCTACACCTTC.